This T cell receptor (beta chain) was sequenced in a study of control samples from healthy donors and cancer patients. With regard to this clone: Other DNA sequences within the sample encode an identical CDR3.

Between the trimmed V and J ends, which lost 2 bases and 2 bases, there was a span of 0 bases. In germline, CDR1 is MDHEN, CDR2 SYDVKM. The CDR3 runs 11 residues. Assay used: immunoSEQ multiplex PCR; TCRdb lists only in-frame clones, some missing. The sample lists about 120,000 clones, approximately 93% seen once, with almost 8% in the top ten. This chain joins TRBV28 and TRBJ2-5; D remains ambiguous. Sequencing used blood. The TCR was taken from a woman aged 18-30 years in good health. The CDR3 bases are TGTGCCAGCAGTTTACAAGAGACCCAGTACTTC. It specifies CASSLQETQYF. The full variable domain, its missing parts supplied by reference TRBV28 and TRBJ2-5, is DVKVTQSSRYLVKRTGEKVFLECVQDMDHENMFWYRQDPGLGLRLIYFSYDVKMKEKGDIPEGYSVSREKKERFSLILESASTNQTSMYLCASSLQETQYFGPGTRLLVL.